The 13 T cell receptor beta chains below come from one sample, sequenced in a study of Graves' ophthalmopathy and Graves' hyperthyroidism. Investigators amplified TCR beta CDR3 regions from RNA transcripts. HTBI-primed first-round RT-PCR preceded second-round multiplex PCR. One entry per CDR3 protein, called by TCRdb with MiXCR from the multiplex PCR reads. The top ten hold approximately 9.6% of the sample, which has about 200,000 distinct CDR3 sequences, less than 30% seen once. What was sequenced was peripheral blood. These TCRs come from a man in his fifties or sixties with Graves' ophthalmopathy.

This clonotype came up many times. This chain connects TRBV6-5 to TRBJ2-1; D gene uncertain. Trimming left V 0 bases short and J 9 bases short, with 15 bases between. The length of the CDR3 is 15 residues. CDR1 MNHEY and CDR2 SVGAGI come from the germline V gene. The CDR3 here is CASSYSDGGSVEQFF. The CDR3 nucleotides read TGTGCCAGCAGTTACTCCGACGGCGGATCGGTTGAGCAGTTCTTC.

This clonotype has ten or more counts. The chain has TRBV20-1 and TRBJ2-2; the D gene is possibly TRBD1 (5 bases). The CDR3 runs to 14 residues. Trimming shortened V by 2 bases and J by 1 base, and 8 bases separated the two germline ends. Germline V lookup: CDR1 DFQATT, CDR2 SNEGSKA (reference sequence). The CDR3 DNA follows: TGCAGTGCTAGACGGCAGGGGAACACCGGGGAGCTGTTTTTT. Protein sequence: CSARRQGNTGELFF.

This clonotype showed up just once. The chain's CDR3 is CAWSGVTGLTSPLHF. DNA for the CDR3: TGTGCCTGGAGTGGTGTGACGGGCCTCACTTCACCCCTCCACTTT. V is TRBV30 and J is TRBJ1-6; D remains ambiguous. Germline V gives CDR1 GTSNPN, CDR2 SVGIG (reference sequence). There are 15 residues in the CDR3. Trimming stripped 1 base from V and 9 bases from J, with 16 bases between.

This clonotype occurred many times. V is TRBV28 and J is TRBJ1-2; D is perhaps TRBD1 (5 bases). Between the trimmed V and J ends, which lost 4 bases and 2 bases, there was a span of 8 bases. In germline, CDR1 is MDHEN, CDR2 SYDVKM. The CDR3 runs 13 residues. The CDR3 coding sequence is TGTGCCAGCAGTTGGGGGGAGAACTATGGCTACACCTTC. Encoded protein: CASSWGENYGYTF.

The V call is TRBV7-2, the J call TRBJ1-1; D is possibly TRBD1 (6 bases). Per the germline V gene, CDR1 is SGHTA and CDR2 is FQGNSA. The V and J ends lost 2 bases and 3 bases respectively, with 10 bases between them. CDR3 length: 14 residues. CDR3 sequence reads: CASSLRTADTEAFF. Written as DNA, the CDR3 is TGTGCCAGCAGCTTAAGGACAGCTGACACTGAAGCTTTCTTT.

The table lists this clonotype with many counts. This rearrangement joins TRBV19 to TRBJ1-1, with a weak D call TRBD1 (6 bases). Germline CDR1 reads LNHDA; CDR2 reads SQIVND (reference sequence). Trimming left V 7 bases short and J 0 bases short, with 12 bases between. There are 14 residues in the CDR3. The CDR3 nucleotides are TGTGCCAGTATGAGGACAGCCATGAACACTGAAGCTTTCTTT. Translating gives CASMRTAMNTEAFF.

The gene calls are TRBV27 and TRBJ2-5; 11 bases agree with TRBD2. V shed 6 bases, J shed 5 bases, and the junction held 5 bases outside the gene matches. This CDR3 spans 14 amino acids. Germline V gene data show CDR1 as MNHEY and CDR2 as SMNVEV (reference sequence). The chain's CDR3 is CASSRLAGMETQYF. The CDR3 DNA reads as TGTGCCAGCAGCAGACTAGCGGGAATGGAGACCCAGTACTTC.

This clonotype was recorded at least ten times. The chain joins TRBV19 to TRBJ2-7; no reliable D call. Germline V lookup: CDR1 LNHDA, CDR2 SQIVND (reference sequence). This CDR3 comprises 14 residues. The V end lost 0 bases, the J end lost 2 bases, and 8 bases lay between the germline ends. The CDR3 nucleotides read TGTGCCAGTAGTATAGAACTTTCCCCCTACGAGCAGTACTTC. Translating it yields CASSIELSPYEQYF.

At least ten counts were recorded for this clonotype. This rearrangement joins TRBV20-1 to TRBJ2-2; 9 positions match TRBD2. V gave up 0 bases and J gave up 1 base; unmatched junction bases: 9. CDR3 length equals 18 residues. Germline-derived CDR1 and CDR2 are DFQATT and SNEGSKA (reference sequence). CDR3 loop: CSARELSSGMRNTGELFF. The CDR3 nucleotides are TGCAGTGCTAGAGAATTGTCTAGCGGGATGAGGAACACCGGGGAGCTGTTTTTT.

CDR3 region: CASSELQGTEADEQYF. Here the CDR3 DNA reads TGTGCCAGCAGTGAATTACAGGGGACAGAGGCCGACGAGCAGTACTTC. J is TRBJ2-7 and V is TRBV6-1; 7 bases fit TRBD1. The ends lost 2 bases at V and 5 bases at J; junction bases unmatched: 12. Germline CDR1 and CDR2: MNHNS and SASEGT. The CDR3 is 16 amino acids.

This chain links TRBV12-3 or TRBV12-4 with TRBJ2-7, with 7 nucleotides matching TRBD1. V lost 5 bases to trimming and J lost 2 bases; unmatched junction nucleotides: 18. There are 18 residues in the CDR3. The CDR3 here is CASSLRGRLTARTYEQYF. CDR3 bases: TGTGCCAGCAGTCTGAGGGGGCGCCTGACAGCGAGAACCTACGAGCAGTACTTC.

This rearrangement joins TRBV6-2 or TRBV6-3 to TRBJ1-1, with a possible D match to TRBD1 (6 bases). The CDR3 contains 14 residues. Germline values: CDR1 MNHEY, CDR2 SVGEGT. The V gene lost 8 bases and the J gene lost 5 bases, with 18 bases spanning the gap. CDR3 loop: CASGINRDRTEAFF. CDR3 DNA: TGTGCCAGCGGAATCAACAGGGATAGGACTGAAGCTTTCTTT.

The V call is TRBV7-4, the J call TRBJ2-7; D is unresolved. CDR1 is SGHVT and CDR2 is SQSDAQ in the germline V gene. This CDR3 spans 11 amino acids. Trimming stripped 2 bases from V and 6 bases from J, with 5 bases between. The CDR3 nucleotides are TGTGCCAGCAGCTTACAGGCCGAGCAGTACTTC. It is translated as CASSLQAEQYF.